This is a list of T cell receptor beta chains from one sample in a study of blood T cell repertoires in COVID-19. The assay was immunoSEQ multiplex PCR, and TCRdb's table has in-frame clones only and misses some. The sample lists roughly 250,000 clones, around nine tenths occurring once. Sequencing was done on a sample of PBMCs or T cells enriched from blood (not recorded which). These TCRs come from a woman aged 45-60 years who had recovered from COVID-19. CDR3s include the opening cysteine and the closing phenylalanine or tryptophan. Fields, in order: J gene, clone size, V gene, D gene, CDR3 DNA, CDR3 protein. The D gene is left open where the match is weak. The size field is filled for only some rows; it gives once, few, many or a size class.

J: TRBJ2-7
size: .
V: TRBV6-5
D: TRBD2
DNA: TGTGCCAGCAATCCCTTAGCGGGAGGCGCCTACGAGCAGTACTTC
CDR3: CASNPLAGGAYEQYF

J: TRBJ2-7
size: few
V: TRBV6-1
D: TRBD2
DNA: TGTGCCAGCAGTGAAGGACTAGCGAACTACGAGCAGTACTTC
CDR3: CASSEGLANYEQYF

J: TRBJ2-1
size: few
V: TRBV7-9
D: TRBD1
DNA: TGTGCCAGCAGCCAAGGGGACAGGGGTTCCAATGAGCAGTTCTTC
CDR3: CASSQGDRGSNEQFF

J: TRBJ1-1
size: .
V: TRBV7-2
D: .
DNA: TGTGCCAGCAGCTTAGGGGGACTTATGAACACTGAAGCTTTCTTT
CDR3: CASSLGGLMNTEAFF

J: TRBJ2-3
size: .
V: TRBV6-1
D: TRBD2
DNA: TGTGCCAGCAGTGAAGTGGGCGGGAGGGATACGCAGTATTTT
CDR3: CASSEVGGRDTQYF

J: TRBJ1-2
size: .
V: TRBV19
D: .
DNA: TGTGCCAGTAGTATAGGAACAGGGCATAACTATGGCTACACCTTC
CDR3: CASSIGTGHNYGYTF

J: TRBJ1-1
size: .
V: TRBV25-1
D: .
DNA: TGTGCCAGCAGTGGGACAGCCAACACTGAAGCTTTCTTT
CDR3: CASSGTANTEAFF

J: TRBJ2-7
size: .
V: TRBV10-3
D: .
DNA: TGTGCCATCAGCTCCAGATTAGTCCAGGGTAACGAGCAGTACTTC
CDR3: CAISSRLVQGNEQYF

J: TRBJ2-1
size: once
V: TRBV18
D: .
DNA: TGTGCCAGCTCACCACCAGCCCAGGGGTACAATGAGGAACAGTTCTTC
CDR3: CASSPPAQGYNEEQFF

J: TRBJ2-2
size: once
V: TRBV6-2/TRBV6-3
D: .
DNA: TGTGCCAGCAGTTGGAGGTCTGCCGCTGGGGAGCTGTTTTTT
CDR3: CASSWRSAAGELFF

J: TRBJ1-2
size: .
V: TRBV11-2
D: .
DNA: TGTGCCAGCAGCTTAGTACAGCTCGGTGGCTATGGCTACACCTTC
CDR3: CASSLVQLGGYGYTF

J: TRBJ2-7
size: .
V: TRBV6-5
D: .
DNA: TGTGCCAGCCGCGCCCCTAGCGAATCCTACGAGCAGTACTTC
CDR3: CASRAPSESYEQYF

J: TRBJ2-2
size: once
V: TRBV3-1/TRBV3-2
D: .
DNA: TGTGCCAGCAGCCAAGATCGAGGTTTCACCGGGGAGCTGTTTTTT
CDR3: CASSQDRGFTGELFF

J: TRBJ2-7
size: once
V: TRBV5-1
D: .
DNA: TGCGCCAGCAGCTTGGCCGAAAGACCGGCAGACAGCTCCTACGAGCAGTACTTC
CDR3: CASSLAERPADSSYEQYF

J: TRBJ1-1
size: .
V: TRBV27
D: TRBD1
DNA: TGTGCCAGCAGTTTATCGACAGGGGCGAACACTGAAGCTTTCTTT
CDR3: CASSLSTGANTEAFF

J: TRBJ2-7
size: few
V: TRBV11-2
D: TRBD2
DNA: TGTGCCAGCAGGGGAGGAAAAGGGAGCGGGAGGAGCGAGCAGTACTTC
CDR3: CASRGGKGSGRSEQYF

J: TRBJ2-7
size: .
V: TRBV19
D: TRBD2
DNA: TGTGCCAGTAGCGATCGACTAGCGGGAGTTCGCGAGCAGTACTTC
CDR3: CASSDRLAGVREQYF

J: TRBJ2-5
size: .
V: TRBV5-1
D: TRBD1
DNA: TGCGCCAGCAGCTTGGGGACAGGGGGGCAAGAGACCCAGTACTTC
CDR3: CASSLGTGGQETQYF

J: TRBJ2-2
size: .
V: TRBV9
D: .
DNA: TGTGCCAGCAGCGTAGGCACAAACACCGGGGAGCTGTTTTTT
CDR3: CASSVGTNTGELFF

J: TRBJ2-7
size: .
V: TRBV7-2
D: .
DNA: TGTGCCAGCAGCTACAGGGAAGGCTACGAGCAGTACTTC
CDR3: CASSYREGYEQYF

J: TRBJ2-7
size: .
V: TRBV12-3/TRBV12-4
D: .
DNA: TGTGCCAGCAGTCCCGATCGACAGGCCCAAAACTTC
CDR3: CASSPDRQAQNF

J: TRBJ2-1
size: .
V: TRBV5-1
D: TRBD2
DNA: TGCGCCAGCAGCTTGGGCCCGAGAAATAGACTAGCGGGGGATGAGCAGTTCTTC
CDR3: CASSLGPRNRLAGDEQFF

J: TRBJ2-1
size: .
V: TRBV9
D: .
DNA: TGTGCCAGCAGCCCTGGACAGACCTCCTACAATGAGCAGTTCTTC
CDR3: CASSPGQTSYNEQFF

J: TRBJ2-5
size: .
V: TRBV4-3
D: TRBD2
DNA: TGCGCCAGCAGCCCTGGGACTAGCGGGAGGACCCAAGAGACCCAGTACTTC
CDR3: CASSPGTSGRTQETQYF